The next 19 T cell receptor beta chains were all read from a single sample in a study of CD8+ T cells in alopecia areata. RNA was extracted and reverse transcribed into cDNA as the sequencing template. Measured with immunoSEQ multiplex PCR; TCRdb has only the in-frame clones, and not every one. The data show roughly 200,000 clones, roughly two fifths seen once. The sample's treatment: oral pan-JAK inhibitor, 5-10 mg twice daily. The material sequenced was CD4+ T cells sorted from blood, taken at approximately week 30, from a patient treated with tofacitinib. These receptor sequences come from a human donor with alopecia areata.

The J gene is TRBJ2-1, the V gene TRBV27; 9 bases are a match to TRBD2. Losses at the gene ends were 3 bases for V and 8 bases for J; bases not matched to a gene: 11. The CDR3 covers 16 residues. Germline V gene data show CDR1 as MNHEY and CDR2 as SMNVEV (reference sequence). The CDR3, as DNA: TGTGCCAGCAGTTTCTTGGCGGGAGGGCTTATGGATGAGCAGTTCTTC. This encodes CASSFLAGGLMDEQFF.

There are a few counts of this clone. V and J are TRBV6-6 and TRBJ1-3, with 7 bases lining up with TRBD1. After removal of 0 bases from V and 5 bases from J, the junction contained 1 base not matched to a gene. Germline-derived CDR1 and CDR2 are MNHNY and SVGAGI (reference sequence). CDR3 length equals 14 residues. This CDR3 reads CASSYSTGRNTIYF. CDR3 sequence (DNA): TGTGCCAGCAGTTACTCGACAGGGAGAAACACCATATATTTT.

This clone was observed a single time. V usage is TRBV19 and J usage is TRBJ1-2, with 12 bases lining up with TRBD1. The junction had 15 bases not matched to a gene; V was cut back by 6 bases and J by 4 bases. CDR3 length: 18 amino acids. Germline-derived CDR1 and CDR2 are LNHDA and SQIVND (reference sequence). The CDR3 sequence is CASSPAGTGGAWSYGYTF. As DNA, the CDR3 is TGTGCCAGTAGCCCGGCCGGGACAGGGGGCGCTTGGAGCTATGGCTACACCTTC.

The V and J genes are TRBV5-1 and TRBJ1-2; 7 bases map to TRBD1. CDR1 and CDR2 (germline): SGHRS, YFSETQ. CDR3 length: 15 residues. V gave up 0 bases and J gave up 2 bases; unmatched junction bases: 4. CDR3 in DNA: TGCGCCAGCAGCTTGGCTGACAGGGCAAACTATGGCTACACCTTC. Its translation is CASSLADRANYGYTF.

This chain joins TRBV5-6 and TRBJ2-2; no firm D call. The CDR3 has 13 amino acids. Trimming removed 2 bases from V and 5 bases from J, with 7 bases in between. The V gene's germline CDR1 is SGHDT and CDR2 YYEEEE. CDR3 residues: CASSFLGTGELFF. In nucleotides, the CDR3 is TGTGCCAGCAGCTTCTTAGGGACCGGGGAGCTGTTTTTT.

This chain uses TRBV7-8 with TRBJ1-2; tentative D call: TRBD1 (6 bases). CDR1 and CDR2 (germline): SGHVS, FQNEAQ. V lost 2 bases to trimming and J lost 3 bases, with 19 bases between them. The CDR3 runs to 17 residues. The CDR3 loop is CASSLSPLRDNDYGYTF. As DNA, the CDR3 is TGTGCCAGCAGCTTATCCCCCCTCCGGGACAACGACTATGGCTACACCTTC.

The sample holds a few counts of this clone. The chain links TRBV7-2 to TRBJ2-7; D is tentatively TRBD1 or TRBD2 (5 bases each). The CDR3 extends over 15 amino acids. V was trimmed by 1 base and J by 3 bases, leaving 13 bases between them. The germline V gene encodes CDR1 SGHTA and CDR2 FQGNSA. CDR3 sequence (DNA): TGTGCCAGCAGCTTAGGGAGCGGACAAAGCTACGAGCAGTACTTC. It encodes CASSLGSGQSYEQYF.

This clone was found a few times. The chain combines TRBV29-1 with TRBJ2-3, with no clear D. The CDR3 consists of 13 residues. Germline V gene lookup returns CDR1 SQVTM and CDR2 ANQGSEA. The V end was cut by 1 base, the J end by 5 bases, with 10 bases between. The CDR3 is CSVEGPPVDTQYF. The CDR3 DNA follows: TGCAGCGTTGAAGGCCCCCCGGTAGATACGCAGTATTTT.

This clone was picked up a small number of times. The V call is TRBV23-1, the J call TRBJ2-1; 8 bases line up with TRBD2. TRBV23-1 has ORF status, its function being uncertain. V shed 0 bases, J shed 5 bases, and the junction held 0 bases outside the gene matches. This CDR3 is 14 amino acids long. CDR3 amino acids: CASSQSGGDNEQFF. The DNA for the CDR3 is TGCGCCAGCAGTCAATCCGGGGGGGACAATGAGCAGTTCTTC.

V usage is TRBV7-2 and J usage is TRBJ1-2, with 8 bases matching TRBD1. The CDR3 has 15 residues. The V and J ends lost 3 bases and 3 bases, in that order; junction bases with no gene match: 6. Germline V gene data show CDR1 as SGHTA and CDR2 as FQGNSA. In DNA form, the CDR3 reads TGTGCCAGCAGCTTCAAGACAGGGGTGGACTATGGCTACACCTTC. Protein: CASSFKTGVDYGYTF.

The chain has TRBV29-1 and TRBJ2-5; D might be TRBD1 (6 bases). Trimming took 6 bases from V and 1 from J, leaving 9 bases between them. The germline gives CDR1 SQVTM, CDR2 ANQGSEA. This CDR3 is 12 amino acids long. The CDR3 DNA is TGCAGCGTCGGACAGCTCCAAGAGACCCAGTACTTC. Translating it yields CSVGQLQETQYF.

This clone was counted a few times. The chain joins TRBV4-1 to TRBJ1-3; maybe TRBD1 (5 bases). Germline CDR1 MGHRA, CDR2 YSYEKL. CDR3 length: 17 amino acids. The V gene lost 0 bases and the J gene lost 0 bases, with 12 bases spanning the gap. CDR3 nucleotide sequence: TGCGCCAGCAGCCAAGATTTCGGACACCTCTCTGGAAACACCATATATTTT. The encoded protein is CASSQDFGHLSGNTIYF.

J is TRBJ2-5 and V is TRBV18, with 7 bases matching TRBD1. CDR3 length equals 14 residues. Germline CDR1 KGHSH, CDR2 LQKENI. The trim removed 2 bases at V and 5 bases at J, leaving 5 bases unmatched. The CDR3 bases are TGTGCCAGCTCACCAAGACAGGGCATTGAGACCCAGTACTTC. Encoded protein: CASSPRQGIETQYF.

The chain employs TRBV5-6 and TRBJ2-1; 8 bases map to TRBD2. V shed 0 bases, J shed 3 bases, and the junction held 2 bases outside the gene matches. Germline CDR1 is SGHDT and CDR2 is YYEEEE. The CDR3 has 15 residues. The CDR3 region is CASSLAGGLYNEQFF. The CDR3 nucleotides are TGTGCCAGCAGCTTGGCGGGGGGGCTCTACAATGAGCAGTTCTTC.

V gene TRBV6-5 combines with J gene TRBJ1-6; D unresolved. From germline, CDR1 is MNHEY and CDR2 SVGAGI. The V gene lost 2 bases and the J gene lost 7 bases, with 6 bases spanning the gap. The CDR3 consists of 13 residues. The CDR3 sequence: CASSYEGNSPLHF. The CDR3 nucleotides are TGTGCCAGCAGTTACGAAGGGAATTCACCCCTCCACTTT.

The rearrangement joins TRBV2 to TRBJ1-2; 7 nucleotides line up with TRBD1. CDR3 length equals 14 residues. Losses at the gene ends were 5 bases for V and 3 bases for J; bases not matched to a gene: 6. CDR1 is SNHLY and CDR2 is FYNNEI in the germline V gene. The CDR3, as DNA: TGTGCCAGCAGTAAGACAGGGTACGACTATGGCTACACCTTC. It yields the protein CASSKTGYDYGYTF.

Written as DNA, the CDR3 is TGTGCCAGCAGCTTAGGTGCAGGGGGCCCGTACGAGCAGTACTTC. Translating it yields CASSLGAGGPYEQYF. This sequence joins TRBV7-8 and TRBJ2-7, with 8 nucleotides matching TRBD1. This CDR3 is built from 15 residues. The junction had 6 bases not matched to a gene; V was cut back by 1 base and J by 4 bases. The germline V gene has CDR1 SGHVS and CDR2 FQNEAQ. Full variable domain (rest looked up from reference TRBV7-8 and TRBJ2-7): GAGVSQSPRYKVAKRGQDVALRCDPISGHVSLFWYQQALGQGPEFLTYFQNEAQLDKSGLPSDRFFAERPEGSVSTLKIQRTQQEDSAVYLCASSLGAGGPYEQYFGPGTRLTVT.

This clone showed up just a few times. V and J are TRBV11-2 and TRBJ2-1; possibly TRBD1 or TRBD2 for D (5 bases each). The germline CDR1 and CDR2 sequences are SGHAT and FQNNGV. The CDR3 contains 15 residues. V gave up 1 base and J gave up 2 bases, with 9 bases separating them. This CDR3 reads CASSLARGTYNEQFF. The CDR3 region has the DNA TGTGCCAGCAGCTTAGCGAGGGGCACCTACAATGAGCAGTTCTTC.

This chain uses TRBV4-1 with TRBJ2-1, with 11 bases identical to TRBD2. The germline V gene has CDR1 MGHRA and CDR2 YSYEKL. V lost 3 bases, J lost 6 bases, and 4 bases stayed unmatched. The CDR3 contains 15 residues. CDR3 in amino acids: CASSHTSGSGNEQFF. The CDR3, as DNA: TGCGCCAGCAGCCACACTAGCGGGAGTGGCAATGAGCAGTTCTTC.